The clone carrying this T cell receptor (beta chain) occurred a few times. Its matching antigen is unknown. The data belong to a study of identical twins. TCRdb reanalysed the 5' RACE reads using MiXCR and keeps one entry per CDR3 protein. The sample yields about 190,000 distinct CDR3 sequences, roughly 15% seen once. Findings of the study overall: Twins shared beta out-of-frame sequences in excess, but this excess was weaker. Insertions were reduced in abundant cord blood beta clonotypes but not in memory repertoires.

The CDR3 length is 15 residues. Looked up from germline, CDR1 is MNHEY and CDR2 is SVGEGT. The germline V and J ends were trimmed by 2 bases and 2 bases, with 7 bases remaining between them. These data are also associated with another study on T cells expressing NK-cell markers. This second report adds: Among eight sequenced donors, seven carried HCMV seropositivity while one was seronegative. The study found dominant NKG2C+ clonotypes at roughly 1.0-7.5% of CD8+ T cells in six donors.

The chain carries TRBV6-2 or TRBV6-3 and TRBJ2-6; D perhaps matches TRBD2 (5 bases). The sequence derives from a woman between 18 and 30 years old in good health. The sample comprised CD8+ T cells sorted from blood. The CDR3 DNA follows: TGTGCCAGCAGTTACGACGGGACTGGGGCCAACGTCCTGACTTTC. Protein product: CASSYDGTGANVLTF.